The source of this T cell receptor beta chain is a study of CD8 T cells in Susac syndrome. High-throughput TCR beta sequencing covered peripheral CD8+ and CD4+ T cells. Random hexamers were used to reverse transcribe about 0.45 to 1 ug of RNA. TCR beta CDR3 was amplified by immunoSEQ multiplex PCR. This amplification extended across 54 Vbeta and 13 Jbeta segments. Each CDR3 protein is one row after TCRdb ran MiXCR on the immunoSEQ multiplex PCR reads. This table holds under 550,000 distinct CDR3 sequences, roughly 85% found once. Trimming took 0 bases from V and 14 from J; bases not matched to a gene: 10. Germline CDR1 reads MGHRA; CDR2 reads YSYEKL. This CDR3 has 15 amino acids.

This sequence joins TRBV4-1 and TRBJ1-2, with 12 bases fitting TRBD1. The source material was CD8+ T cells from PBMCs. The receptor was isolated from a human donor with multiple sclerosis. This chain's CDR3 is CASSQDPGTGGPGTF. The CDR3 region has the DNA TGCGCCAGCAGCCAAGATCCTGGGACAGGGGGCCCCGGGACCTTC.